Shown below are 8 T cell receptor beta chains from a single sample sequenced in a study of T-cell memory formation after mild COVID-19. TCRdb processed the 5' RACE reads anew with MiXCR; each CDR3 protein has one entry. The sample carries about 210,000 distinct CDR3 sequences, under 12% recorded once. The sample comprised PBMCs or a T cell subset sorted from them (not recorded which). The receptors shown here come from a young man who had mild COVID-19 (a few samples of this study predate the infection). Cell type and time point are not known.

This clonotype has ten or more counts. The CDR3 sequence: CASSLNGPRAGANVLTF. The CDR3 nucleotides read TGTGCCAGCAGCTTAAACGGCCCCCGGGCAGGGGCCAACGTCCTGACTTTC. V gene TRBV7-2 combines with J gene TRBJ2-6; D remains unclear. The CDR3 runs to 17 residues. Germline V gene sequence: CDR1 SGHTA, CDR2 FQGNSA. Trimming removed 2 bases at V and 4 bases at J, with 15 bases between.

The genes are TRBV20-1 and TRBJ2-5; D possibly uses TRBD1 or TRBD2 (5 bases each). The germline V gene has CDR1 DFQATT and CDR2 SNEGSKA (reference sequence). The CDR3 length is 18 residues. Trimming stripped 1 base from V and 4 bases from J, with 25 bases between. For the CDR3, the DNA is TGCAGTGCTAGAGGCCGAGGGGTATCCCGCGACGTCCCAGAGACCCAGTACTTC. Protein: CSARGRGVSRDVPETQYF.

In its sample, this clonotype was seen a few times. The rearrangement links TRBV29-1 to TRBJ2-5, with 7 bases lining up with TRBD1. The CDR3 is 12 amino acids. Germline lookup yields CDR1 SQVTM and CDR2 ANQGSEA. Trimming cost V 7 bases and J 2 bases; bases outside gene matches: 4. The CDR3 DNA reads as TGCAGCGGAGGGACAGAGCAAGAGACCCAGTACTTC. Protein sequence: CSGGTEQETQYF. The entire variable domain, with the rest obtained from reference TRBV29-1 and TRBJ2-5, is as follows: SAVISQKPSRDICQRGTSLTIQCQVDSQVTMMFWYRQQPGQSLTLIATANQGSEATYESGFVIDKFPISRPNLTFSTLTVSNMSPEDSSIYLCSGGTEQETQYFGPGTRLLVL.

J is TRBJ1-2 and V is TRBV7-3; no clear D gene. V gave up 2 bases and J gave up 0 bases, with 13 bases separating them. Germline V CDR1 and CDR2: SGHTA, FQGTGA. The CDR3 spans 16 residues. The CDR3 coding sequence is TGTGCCAGCAGCTTAGGGCGCGGTACTCCTAACTATGGCTACACCTTC. Translating it yields CASSLGRGTPNYGYTF.

This clonotype was counted at least ten times. The V call is TRBV6-5, the J call TRBJ2-5; tentatively, D is TRBD1 or TRBD2 (6 bases each). The CDR3 length is 13 residues. CDR1 is MNHEY, CDR2 SVGAGI, per germline. Deletions cut 10 bases from V and 2 bases from J, with 14 bases between. The CDR3 DNA sequence: TGTGCCACCTGGGGGGCCGGTCAAGAGACCCAGTACTTC. This codes for CATWGAGQETQYF.

This clonotype was detected a few times. The V and J genes are TRBV10-3 and TRBJ2-7; D call uncertain. Germline values: CDR1 ENHRY, CDR2 SYGVKD. V lost 6 bases, J lost 3 bases, and 12 bases lay in between. The CDR3 extends over 13 amino acids. The CDR3 loop is CAISSYANYEQYV. The CDR3 nucleotides are TGTGCCATCAGCAGTTACGCGAACTACGAGCAGTACGTC.

This clonotype was found a few times. The chain combines TRBV4-3 with TRBJ1-1; 10 bases are shared with TRBD1. Germline-derived CDR1 and CDR2 are LGHNA and YSLEER. This CDR3 region has 15 residues. The J segment lost 4 bases and the V segment lost 4 bases, leaving 6 bases of the junction unmatched. The DNA of the CDR3 is TGCGCCAGCAGCCCGGGACAGGGGTATGCCACTGAAGCTTTCTTT. This gives the protein CASSPGQGYATEAFF.

This sequence joins TRBV7-3 and TRBJ2-3; D is possibly TRBD1 (6 bases). Per germline, CDR1 SGHTA and CDR2 FQGTGA. V lost 1 base and J lost 5, with 10 bases in between. This CDR3 is 14 amino acids long. This CDR3 reads CASSLSAGEDTQYF. The CDR3 DNA reads as TGTGCCAGCAGCTTAAGTGCAGGGGAAGATACGCAGTATTTT.